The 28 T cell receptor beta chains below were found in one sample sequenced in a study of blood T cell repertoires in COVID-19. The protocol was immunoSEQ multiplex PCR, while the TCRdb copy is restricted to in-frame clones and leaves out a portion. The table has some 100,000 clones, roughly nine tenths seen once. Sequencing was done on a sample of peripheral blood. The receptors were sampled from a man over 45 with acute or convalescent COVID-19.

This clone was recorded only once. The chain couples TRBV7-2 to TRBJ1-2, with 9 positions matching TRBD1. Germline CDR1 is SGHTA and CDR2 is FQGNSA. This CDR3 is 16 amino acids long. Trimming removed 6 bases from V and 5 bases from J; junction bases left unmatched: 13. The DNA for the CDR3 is TGTGCCAGCAGAGGGAGGTCCGGGACAGGGTATTATGGCTACACCTTC. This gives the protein CASRGRSGTGYYGYTF.

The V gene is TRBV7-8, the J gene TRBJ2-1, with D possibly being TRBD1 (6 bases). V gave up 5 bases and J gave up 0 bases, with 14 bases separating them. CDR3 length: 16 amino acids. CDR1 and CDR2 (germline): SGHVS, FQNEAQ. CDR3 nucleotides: TGTGCCAGCAGCGACCCCGGGACATACTCCTACAATGAGCAGTTCTTC. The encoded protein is CASSDPGTYSYNEQFF. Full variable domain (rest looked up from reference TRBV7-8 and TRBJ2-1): GAGVSQSPRYKVAKRGQDVALRCDPISGHVSLFWYQQALGQGPEFLTYFQNEAQLDKSGLPSDRFFAERPEGSVSTLKIQRTQQEDSAVYLCASSDPGTYSYNEQFFGPGTRLTVL.

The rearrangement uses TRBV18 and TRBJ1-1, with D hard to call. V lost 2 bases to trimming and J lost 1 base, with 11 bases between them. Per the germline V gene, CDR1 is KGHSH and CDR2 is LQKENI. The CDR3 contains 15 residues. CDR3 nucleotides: TGTGCCAGCTCACCAAGGCAGGCTCAGAACACTGAAGCTTTCTTT. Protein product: CASSPRQAQNTEAFF.

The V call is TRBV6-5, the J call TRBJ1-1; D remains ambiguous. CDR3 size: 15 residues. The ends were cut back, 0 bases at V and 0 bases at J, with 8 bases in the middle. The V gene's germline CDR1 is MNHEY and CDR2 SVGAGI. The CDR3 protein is CASSYSRPVNTEAFF. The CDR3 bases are TGTGCCAGCAGTTACTCCAGGCCGGTGAACACTGAAGCTTTCTTT.

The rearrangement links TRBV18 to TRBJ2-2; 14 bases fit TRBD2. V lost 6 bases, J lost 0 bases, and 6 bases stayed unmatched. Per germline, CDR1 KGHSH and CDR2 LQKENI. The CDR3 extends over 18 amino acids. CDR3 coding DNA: TGTGCCAGCTCGGGGACTAGCGGGAGCCCGGCGAACACCGGGGAGCTGTTTTTT. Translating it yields CASSGTSGSPANTGELFF.

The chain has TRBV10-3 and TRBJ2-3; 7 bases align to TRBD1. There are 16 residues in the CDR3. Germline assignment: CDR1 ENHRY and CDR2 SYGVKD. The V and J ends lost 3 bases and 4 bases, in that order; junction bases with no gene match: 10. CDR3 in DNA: TGTGCCATCAGTGAAGGACAGGTCGATGGCTCAGATACGCAGTATTTT. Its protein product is CAISEGQVDGSDTQYF.

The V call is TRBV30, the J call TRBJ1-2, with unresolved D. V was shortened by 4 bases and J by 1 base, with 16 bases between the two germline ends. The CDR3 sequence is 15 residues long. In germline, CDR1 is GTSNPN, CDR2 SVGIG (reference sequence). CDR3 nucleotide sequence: TGTGCCTGGACCTACCCGCGGGCGATTAACTATGGCTACACCTTC. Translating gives CAWTYPRAINYGYTF.

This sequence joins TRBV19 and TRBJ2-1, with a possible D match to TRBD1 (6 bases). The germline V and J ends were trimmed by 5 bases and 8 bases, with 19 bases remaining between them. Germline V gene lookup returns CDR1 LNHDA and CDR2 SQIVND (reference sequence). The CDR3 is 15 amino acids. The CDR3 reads CASSATSTGFYEQFF. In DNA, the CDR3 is TGTGCCAGTAGTGCTACCTCTACAGGGTTCTATGAGCAGTTCTTC.

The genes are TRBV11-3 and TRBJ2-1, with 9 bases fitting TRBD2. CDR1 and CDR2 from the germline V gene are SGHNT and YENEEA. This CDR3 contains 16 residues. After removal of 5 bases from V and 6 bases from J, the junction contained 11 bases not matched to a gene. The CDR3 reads CASSLPGSGSSNEQFF. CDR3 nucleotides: TGTGCCAGCAGCCTCCCGGGTAGCGGGAGTAGCAATGAGCAGTTCTTC.

The CDR3 DNA reads TGCAGCGCCGGGGAGGGTCGCAATCAGCCCCAGCATTTT. As protein: CSAGEGRNQPQHF. The chain is built from TRBV29-1 and TRBJ1-5, with unresolved D. CDR1 is SQVTM, CDR2 ANQGSEA, per germline. V was clipped by 7 bases and J by 2 bases, with 12 bases between them. The length of the CDR3 is 13 residues.

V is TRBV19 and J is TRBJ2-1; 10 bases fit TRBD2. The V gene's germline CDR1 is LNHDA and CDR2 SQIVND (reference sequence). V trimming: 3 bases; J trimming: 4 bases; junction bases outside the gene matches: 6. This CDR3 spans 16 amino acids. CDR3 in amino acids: CASSMPGLAAYNEQFF. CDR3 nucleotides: TGTGCCAGTAGTATGCCTGGACTAGCGGCGTACAATGAGCAGTTCTTC.

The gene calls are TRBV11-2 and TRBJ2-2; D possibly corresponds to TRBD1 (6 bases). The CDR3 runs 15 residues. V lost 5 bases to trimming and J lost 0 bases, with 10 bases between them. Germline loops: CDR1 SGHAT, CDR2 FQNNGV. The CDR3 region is CASSRDNANTGELFF. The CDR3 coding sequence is TGTGCCAGCAGCCGGGACAACGCGAACACCGGGGAGCTGTTTTTT.

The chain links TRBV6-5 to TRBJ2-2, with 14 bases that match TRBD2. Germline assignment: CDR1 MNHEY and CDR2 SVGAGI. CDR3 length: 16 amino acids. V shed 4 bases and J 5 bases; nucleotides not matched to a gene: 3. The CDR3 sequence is CASSWTSGRNTGELFF. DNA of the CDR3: TGTGCCAGCAGTTGGACTAGCGGGAGGAATACCGGGGAGCTGTTTTTT.

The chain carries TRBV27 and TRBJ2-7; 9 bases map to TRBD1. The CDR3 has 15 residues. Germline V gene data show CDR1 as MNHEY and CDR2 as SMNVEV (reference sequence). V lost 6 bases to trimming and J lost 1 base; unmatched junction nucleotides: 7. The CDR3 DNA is TGTGCCAGCAGCAAGGGGGACAGGGTGTCCTACGAGCAGTACTTC. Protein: CASSKGDRVSYEQYF.

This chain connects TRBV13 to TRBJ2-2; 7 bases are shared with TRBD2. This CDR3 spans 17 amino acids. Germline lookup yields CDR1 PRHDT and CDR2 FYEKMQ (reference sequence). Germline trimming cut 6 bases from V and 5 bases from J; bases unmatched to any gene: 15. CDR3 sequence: CASRFKGAGDRTGELFF. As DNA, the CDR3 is TGTGCCAGCAGATTTAAAGGGGCGGGAGATAGGACCGGGGAGCTGTTTTTT.

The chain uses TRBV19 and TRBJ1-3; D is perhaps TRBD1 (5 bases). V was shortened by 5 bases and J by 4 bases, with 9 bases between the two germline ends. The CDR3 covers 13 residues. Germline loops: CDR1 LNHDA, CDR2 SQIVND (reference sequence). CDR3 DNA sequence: TGTGCCAGTAGTGTGACAGTCGGAAACACCATATATTTT. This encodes CASSVTVGNTIYF.

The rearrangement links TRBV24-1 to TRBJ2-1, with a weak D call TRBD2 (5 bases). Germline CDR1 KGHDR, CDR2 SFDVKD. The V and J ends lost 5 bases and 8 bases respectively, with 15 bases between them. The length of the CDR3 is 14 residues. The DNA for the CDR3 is TGTGCCACCAGTGCTCTCTTACGGGGAGATGAGCAGTTCTTC. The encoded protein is CATSALLRGDEQFF.

The CDR3 DNA reads as TGTGCCAGCAGCCATGACCCGGGACTTCAGAACACTGAAGCTTTCTTT. This translates into CASSHDPGLQNTEAFF. The rearrangement uses TRBV14 and TRBJ1-1; possibly TRBD1 for D (5 bases). Trimming stripped 3 bases from V and 1 base from J, with 15 bases between. The CDR3 length is 16 residues. The germline CDR1 and CDR2 sequences are SGHDN and FVKESK. The variable domain in full, with the rest retrieved from reference TRBV14 and TRBJ1-1, is EAGVTQFPSHSVIEKGQTVTLRCDPISGHDNLYWYRRVMGKEIKFLLHFVKESKQDESGMPNNRFLAERTGGTYSTLKVQPAELEDSGVYFCASSHDPGLQNTEAFFGQGTRLTVV.

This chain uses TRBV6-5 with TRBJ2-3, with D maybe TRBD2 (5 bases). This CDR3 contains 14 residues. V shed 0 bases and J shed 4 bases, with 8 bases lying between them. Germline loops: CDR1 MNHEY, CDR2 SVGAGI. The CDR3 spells CASSYSVGADTQYF. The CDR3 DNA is TGTGCCAGCAGTTACTCAGTCGGGGCAGATACGCAGTATTTT.

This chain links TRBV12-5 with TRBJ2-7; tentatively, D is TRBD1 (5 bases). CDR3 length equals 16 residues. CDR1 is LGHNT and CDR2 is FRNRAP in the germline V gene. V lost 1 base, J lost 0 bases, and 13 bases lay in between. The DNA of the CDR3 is TGTGCTAGTGGTTTGGACACAGGCATCAGCTCCTACGAGCAGTACTTC. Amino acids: CASGLDTGISSYEQYF.

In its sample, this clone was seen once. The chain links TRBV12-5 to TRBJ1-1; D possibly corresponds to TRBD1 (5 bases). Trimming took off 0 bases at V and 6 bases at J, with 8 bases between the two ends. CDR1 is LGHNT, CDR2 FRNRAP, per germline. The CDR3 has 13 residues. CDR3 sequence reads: CASGLVGGPEAFF. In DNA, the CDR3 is TGTGCTAGTGGTTTGGTGGGGGGACCTGAAGCTTTCTTT.

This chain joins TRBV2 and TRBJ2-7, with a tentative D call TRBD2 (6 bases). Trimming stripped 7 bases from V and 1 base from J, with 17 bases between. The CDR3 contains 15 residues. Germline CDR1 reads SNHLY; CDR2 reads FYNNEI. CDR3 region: CASMLSSEPSYEQYF. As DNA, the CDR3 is TGTGCCAGCATGTTGTCTAGCGAACCATCCTACGAGCAGTACTTC. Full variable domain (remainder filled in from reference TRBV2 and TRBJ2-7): EPEVTQTPSHQVTQMGQEVILRCVPISNHLYFYWYRQILGQKVEFLVSFYNNEISEKSEIFDDQFSVERPDGSNFTLKIRSTKLEDSAMYFCASMLSSEPSYEQYFGPGTRLTVT.

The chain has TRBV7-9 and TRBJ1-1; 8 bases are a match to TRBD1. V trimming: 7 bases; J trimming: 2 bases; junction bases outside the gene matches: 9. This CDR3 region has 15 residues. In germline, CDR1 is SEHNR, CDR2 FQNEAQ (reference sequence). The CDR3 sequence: CASTKTGDRNTEAFF. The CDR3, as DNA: TGTGCCAGCACCAAGACAGGGGACAGAAACACTGAAGCTTTCTTT.

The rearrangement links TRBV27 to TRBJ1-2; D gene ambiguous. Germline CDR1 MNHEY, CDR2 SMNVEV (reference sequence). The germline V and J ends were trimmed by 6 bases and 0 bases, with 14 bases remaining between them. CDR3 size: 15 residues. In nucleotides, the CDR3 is TGTGCCAGCAGCCCGACAAAGAGACCTAACTATGGCTACACCTTC. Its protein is CASSPTKRPNYGYTF.

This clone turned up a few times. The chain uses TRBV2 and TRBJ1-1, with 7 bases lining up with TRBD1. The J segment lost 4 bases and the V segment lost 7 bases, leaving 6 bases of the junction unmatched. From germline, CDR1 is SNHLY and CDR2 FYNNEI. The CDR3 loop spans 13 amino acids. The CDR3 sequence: CASNYRGPTEAFF. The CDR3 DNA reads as TGTGCCAGCAACTACAGGGGCCCCACTGAAGCTTTCTTT. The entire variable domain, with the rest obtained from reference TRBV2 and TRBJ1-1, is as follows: EPEVTQTPSHQVTQMGQEVILRCVPISNHLYFYWYRQILGQKVEFLVSFYNNEISEKSEIFDDQFSVERPDGSNFTLKIRSTKLEDSAMYFCASNYRGPTEAFFGQGTRLTVV.

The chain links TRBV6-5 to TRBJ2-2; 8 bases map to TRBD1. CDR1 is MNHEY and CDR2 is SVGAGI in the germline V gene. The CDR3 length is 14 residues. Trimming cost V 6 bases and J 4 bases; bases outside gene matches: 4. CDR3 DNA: TGTGCCAGCAGGGACAGGGCGGGCACCGGGGAGCTGTTTTTT. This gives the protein CASRDRAGTGELFF.

CDR3 nucleotides: TGTGCCAGCTCACCAAAAGAGTACAATGAGCAGTTCTTC. Translation gives CASSPKEYNEQFF. The rearrangement uses TRBV18 and TRBJ2-1, with unresolved D. The V gene's germline CDR1 is KGHSH and CDR2 LQKENI. The ends were cut back, 2 bases at V and 4 bases at J, with 6 bases in the middle. CDR3 length: 13 residues.

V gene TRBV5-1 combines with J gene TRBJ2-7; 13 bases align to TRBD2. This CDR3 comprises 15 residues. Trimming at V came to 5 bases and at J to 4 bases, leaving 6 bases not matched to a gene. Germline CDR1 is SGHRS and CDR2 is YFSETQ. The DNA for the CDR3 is TGCGCCAGCAGTACGGGACTAGCGGGAAATTACGAGCAGTACTTC. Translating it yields CASSTGLAGNYEQYF.